The 16 T cell receptor beta chains below come from one sample, sequenced in a study of Graves' ophthalmopathy and Graves' hyperthyroidism. RNA transcripts provided the template for amplifying TCR beta CDR3 regions. Amplification began with first-round RT-PCR using HTBI primers, then second-round multiplex PCR was performed. TCRdb re-analysed the multiplex PCR reads in MiXCR, keeping a single row per CDR3 protein. This sample has roughly 600,000 distinct CDR3 sequences, with approximately 35% found just once. Sequenced material: peripheral blood or thyroid tissue (not recorded which). The receptors were gathered from an adult man with Graves' hyperthyroidism.

J is TRBJ2-1 and V is TRBV9; maybe TRBD2 (6 bases). V dropped 0 bases and J dropped 1 base, with 8 bases sitting between them. Germline V gene lookup returns CDR1 SGDLS and CDR2 YYNGEE. CDR3 length: 15 amino acids. The CDR3 region is CASSVAGESYNEQFF. CDR3 in DNA: TGTGCCAGCAGCGTAGCGGGAGAATCCTACAATGAGCAGTTCTTC.

This clonotype has at least ten counts. This chain joins TRBV2 and TRBJ1-4; D is ambiguous. Trimming removed 8 bases at V and 2 bases at J, with 15 bases between. In germline, CDR1 is SNHLY, CDR2 FYNNEI. The CDR3 sequence is 15 residues long. The CDR3 bases are TGTGCCAGCCGAGGCTCTCGGGCGACTAATGAAAAACTGTTTTTT. It yields the protein CASRGSRATNEKLFF.

There are a few counts of this clonotype. The chain carries TRBV19 and TRBJ2-7; D call uncertain. Germline values: CDR1 LNHDA, CDR2 SQIVND (reference sequence). This CDR3 spans 13 amino acids. Trimming removed 3 bases at V and 6 bases at J, with 12 bases between. The CDR3 DNA reads as TGTGCCAGTAGTATCGGGCAGATCGGCGAGCAGTACTTC. It translates to CASSIGQIGEQYF.

Note on this clonotype: Since a much larger clone is just one base distant, this may be a read error. The rearrangement links TRBV7-9 to TRBJ2-7; 11 bases agree with TRBD2. Germline V gene data show CDR1 as SEHNR and CDR2 as FQNEAQ (reference sequence). The CDR3 length is 14 residues. CDR3 sequence (DNA): TGTGCCGGCAGCCCACTAGCGGGAGTGGGCGAGCAGTACTTC. Its translation: CAGSPLAGVGEQYF.

The gene calls are TRBV5-4 and TRBJ2-7; 8 bases match TRBD2. The V and J ends lost 4 bases and 5 bases, in that order; junction bases with no gene match: 5. Germline values: CDR1 SGHNT, CDR2 YYREEE (reference sequence). The CDR3 runs to 13 residues. This CDR3 reads CASSTGTSHEQYF. In nucleotides, the CDR3 is TGTGCCAGCAGCACTGGGACTAGTCACGAGCAGTACTTC.

This clonotype was counted at least ten times. The chain carries TRBV7-9 and TRBJ1-2; D possibly corresponds to TRBD1 (6 bases). The CDR3 has 15 amino acids. With 3 bases removed from V and 0 bases from J, the gap between germline ends came to 11 bases. The germline V gene has CDR1 SEHNR and CDR2 FQNEAQ (reference sequence). The CDR3 reads CASSLPGHPNYGYTF. The CDR3 DNA reads as TGTGCCAGCAGCTTGCCGGGACACCCTAACTATGGCTACACCTTC.

The chain recombines TRBV7-9 with TRBJ2-6; D is possibly TRBD1 (5 bases). Germline CDR1 is SEHNR and CDR2 is FQNEAQ (reference sequence). The CDR3 sequence is 16 residues long. Deletions cut 2 bases from V and 4 bases from J, with 12 bases between. CDR3 sequence (DNA): TGTGCCAGCAGCTTATGGGGCGTCTCAGGGGCCAACGTCCTGACTTTC. This encodes CASSLWGVSGANVLTF.

This chain joins TRBV29-1 and TRBJ2-7, with TRBD2 as a possible D gene (5 bases). This CDR3 contains 12 residues. Per germline, CDR1 SQVTM and CDR2 ANQGSEA. V lost 3 bases, J lost 7 bases, and 13 bases lay in between. The CDR3 DNA is TGCAGCGTTGATGGCGCCGGGGTAGAGCAGTACTTC. Translating gives CSVDGAGVEQYF.

In its sample, this clonotype was seen many times. The J gene is TRBJ1-1, the V gene TRBV29-1; no definite D call. V was trimmed by 7 bases and J by 0 bases, leaving 12 bases between them. Germline CDR1 is SQVTM and CDR2 is ANQGSEA. This CDR3 contains 13 residues. For the CDR3, the DNA is TGCAGCGGCGGAGGCACGTTGAACACTGAAGCTTTCTTT. Translation: CSGGGTLNTEAFF. Combining the CDR3 with reference TRBV29-1 and TRBJ1-1 gives the whole variable domain SAVISQKPSRDICQRGTSLTIQCQVDSQVTMMFWYRQQPGQSLTLIATANQGSEATYESGFVIDKFPISRPNLTFSTLTVSNMSPEDSSIYLCSGGGTLNTEAFFGQGTRLTVV.

V is TRBV7-9 and J is TRBJ2-7; 9 bases are a match to TRBD1. CDR3 length equals 15 residues. Losses at the gene ends were 5 bases for V and 2 bases for J; bases not matched to a gene: 7. CDR1 SEHNR and CDR2 FQNEAQ come from the germline V gene (reference sequence). CDR3 region: CASSTGQGITYEQYF. The CDR3 region has the DNA TGTGCCAGCAGCACCGGACAGGGGATTACCTACGAGCAGTACTTC.

This rearrangement joins TRBV20-1 to TRBJ2-7; D ambiguous. Trimming took 7 bases from V and 1 from J, leaving 14 bases between them. The length of the CDR3 is 13 residues. Germline V CDR1 and CDR2: DFQATT, SNEGSKA (reference sequence). The CDR3 loop reads CSEPGRQSYEQYF. CDR3 nucleotide sequence: TGCAGTGAACCCGGACGGCAATCCTACGAGCAGTACTTC.

About this clonotype itself: An end of the junction does not agree with germline; a read error may underlie this. This chain links TRBV29-1 with TRBJ2-2; no definite D call. This CDR3 region has 11 residues. Germline-derived CDR1 and CDR2 are SQVTM and ANQGSEA. CDR3 amino acids: CSVEGSGELFF. The CDR3 DNA is TGCAGTGTTGAAGGTTCCGGGGAGCTGTTTTTT.

The rearrangement joins TRBV19 to TRBJ2-2; weak D call: TRBD2 (5 bases). Germline values: CDR1 LNHDA, CDR2 SQIVND (reference sequence). This CDR3 is 14 amino acids long. Trimming shortened V by 7 bases and J by 3 bases, and 12 bases separated the two germline ends. The CDR3 loop is CASMEVADTGELFF. Here the CDR3 DNA reads TGTGCCAGTATGGAGGTCGCTGACACCGGGGAGCTGTTTTTT.

This clonotype was counted ten times or more. The chain joins TRBV7-8 to TRBJ1-5; D is unresolved. Deletions cut 5 bases from V and 3 bases from J, with 11 bases between. From germline, CDR1 is SGHVS and CDR2 FQNEAQ. This CDR3 region has 14 residues. The CDR3 sequence is CASSLGGYNQPQHF. The CDR3 DNA reads TGTGCCAGCAGCCTTGGCGGGTACAATCAGCCCCAGCATTTT.

The chain joins TRBV3-1 to TRBJ2-5; tentatively, D is TRBD1 (6 bases). V was shortened by 10 bases and J by 5 bases, with 20 bases between the two germline ends. CDR3 size: 14 residues. The germline CDR1 and CDR2 sequences are LGHDT and YNNKEL (reference sequence). CDR3 nucleotide sequence: TGTGCCACCAGTGAAACAGGGTTAGGGGAGACCCAGTACTTC. It codes for CATSETGLGETQYF.

This clonotype was counted many times. V gene TRBV7-9 combines with J gene TRBJ2-3, with 7 bases that match TRBD2. There are 12 residues in the CDR3. CDR1 is SEHNR and CDR2 is FQNEAQ in the germline V gene (reference sequence). J lost 7 bases, V lost 5 bases, and 3 bases had no gene match. The CDR3 bases are TGTGCCAGCAGCGTACTAGCGAATACGCAGTATTTT. It specifies CASSVLANTQYF.